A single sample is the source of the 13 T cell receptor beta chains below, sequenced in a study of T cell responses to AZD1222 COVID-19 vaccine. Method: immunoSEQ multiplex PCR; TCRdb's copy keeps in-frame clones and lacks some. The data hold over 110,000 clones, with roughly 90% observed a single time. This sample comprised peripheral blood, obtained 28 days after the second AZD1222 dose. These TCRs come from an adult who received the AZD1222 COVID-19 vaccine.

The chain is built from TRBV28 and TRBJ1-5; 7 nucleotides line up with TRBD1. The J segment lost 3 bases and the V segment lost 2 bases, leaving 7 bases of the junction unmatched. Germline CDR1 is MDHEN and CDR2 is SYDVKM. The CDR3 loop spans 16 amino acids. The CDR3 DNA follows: TGTGCCAGCAGTTTAGGTACAGGGGATTACAATCAGCCCCAGCATTTT. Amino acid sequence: CASSLGTGDYNQPQHF.

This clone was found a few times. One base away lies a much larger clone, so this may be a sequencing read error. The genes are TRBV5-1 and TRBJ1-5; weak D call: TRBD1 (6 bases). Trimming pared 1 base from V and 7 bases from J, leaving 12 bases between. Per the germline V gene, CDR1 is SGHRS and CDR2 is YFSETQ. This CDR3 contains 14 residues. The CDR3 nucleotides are TGCGCCAGCAGCTTGACAGGGATGGAACAGCCCCAGCATTTT. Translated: CASSLTGMEQPQHF.

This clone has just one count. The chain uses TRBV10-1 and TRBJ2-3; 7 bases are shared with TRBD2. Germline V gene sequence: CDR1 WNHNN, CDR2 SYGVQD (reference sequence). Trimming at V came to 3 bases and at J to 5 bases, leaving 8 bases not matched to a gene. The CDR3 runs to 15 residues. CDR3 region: CASSETGLVGDTQYF. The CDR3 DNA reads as TGCGCCAGCAGTGAAACAGGACTAGTGGGAGATACGCAGTATTTT.

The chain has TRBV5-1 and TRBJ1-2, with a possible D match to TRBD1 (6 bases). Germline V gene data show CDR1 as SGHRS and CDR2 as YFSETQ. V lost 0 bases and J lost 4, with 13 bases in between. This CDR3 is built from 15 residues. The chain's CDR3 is CASSLVSGGGYGYTF. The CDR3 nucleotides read TGCGCCAGCAGCTTGGTTTCGGGGGGCGGCTATGGCTACACCTTC.

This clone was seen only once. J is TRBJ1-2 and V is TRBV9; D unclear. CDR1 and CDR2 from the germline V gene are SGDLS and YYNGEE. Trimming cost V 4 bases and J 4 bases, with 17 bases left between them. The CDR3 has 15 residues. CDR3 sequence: CASSPTLGELYGYTF. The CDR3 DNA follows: TGTGCCAGCAGCCCCACGCTCGGAGAACTCTATGGCTACACCTTC.

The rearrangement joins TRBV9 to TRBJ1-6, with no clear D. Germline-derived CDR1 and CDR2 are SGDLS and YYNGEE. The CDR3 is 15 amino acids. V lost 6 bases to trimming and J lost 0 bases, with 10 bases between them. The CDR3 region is CASKSTSSYNSPLHF. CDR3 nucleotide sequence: TGTGCCAGCAAGTCCACGAGCTCCTATAATTCACCCCTCCACTTT.

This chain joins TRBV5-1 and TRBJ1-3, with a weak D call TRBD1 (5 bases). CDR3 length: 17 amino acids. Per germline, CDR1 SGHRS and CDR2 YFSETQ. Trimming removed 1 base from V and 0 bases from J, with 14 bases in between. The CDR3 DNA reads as TGCGCCAGCAGCTTGACCCCGACAGCCACCTCTGGAAACACCATATATTTT. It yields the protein CASSLTPTATSGNTIYF.

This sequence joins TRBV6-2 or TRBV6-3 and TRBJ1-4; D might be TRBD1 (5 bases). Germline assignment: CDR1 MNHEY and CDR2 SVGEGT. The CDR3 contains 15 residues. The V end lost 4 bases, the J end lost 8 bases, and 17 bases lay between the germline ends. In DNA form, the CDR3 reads TGTGCCAGCAGTTCCCGGTTTGCGGGGGAAGAAAAACTGTTTTTT. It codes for CASSSRFAGEEKLFF.

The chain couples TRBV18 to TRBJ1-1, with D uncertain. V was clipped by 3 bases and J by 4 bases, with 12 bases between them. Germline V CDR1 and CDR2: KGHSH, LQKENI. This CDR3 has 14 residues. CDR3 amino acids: CASSPSVGGTEAFF. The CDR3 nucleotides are TGTGCCAGCTCACCCTCCGTGGGAGGCACTGAAGCTTTCTTT.

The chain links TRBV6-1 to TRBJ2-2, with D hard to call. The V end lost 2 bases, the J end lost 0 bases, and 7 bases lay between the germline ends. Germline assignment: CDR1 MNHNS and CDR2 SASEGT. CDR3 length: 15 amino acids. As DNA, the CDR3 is TGTGCCAGCAGTGAATTCCGCGCGAACACCGGGGAGCTGTTTTTT. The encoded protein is CASSEFRANTGELFF.

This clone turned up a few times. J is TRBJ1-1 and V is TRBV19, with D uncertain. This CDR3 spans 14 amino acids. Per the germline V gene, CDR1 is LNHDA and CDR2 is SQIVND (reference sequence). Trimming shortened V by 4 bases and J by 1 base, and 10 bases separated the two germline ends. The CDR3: CASSTRAPNTEAFF. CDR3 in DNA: TGTGCCAGTAGTACGCGGGCGCCGAACACTGAAGCTTTCTTT.

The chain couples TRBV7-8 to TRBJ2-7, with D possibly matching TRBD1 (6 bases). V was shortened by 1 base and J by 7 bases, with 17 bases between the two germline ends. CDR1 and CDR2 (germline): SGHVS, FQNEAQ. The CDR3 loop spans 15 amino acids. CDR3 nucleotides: TGTGCCAGCAGCTTAGTTAGGGGGACACCTTGGGAGCAGTACTTC. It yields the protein CASSLVRGTPWEQYF.

CDR3 sequence (DNA): TGTGCCAGCAACCCACCCGGACAGGCGGGTTCACCCCTCCACTTT. This codes for CASNPPGQAGSPLHF. This rearrangement joins TRBV28 to TRBJ1-6, with TRBD1 matching 7 bases. The CDR3 totals 15 residues. Germline CDR1 reads MDHEN; CDR2 reads SYDVKM. V shed 7 bases and J 9 bases; nucleotides not matched to a gene: 12.